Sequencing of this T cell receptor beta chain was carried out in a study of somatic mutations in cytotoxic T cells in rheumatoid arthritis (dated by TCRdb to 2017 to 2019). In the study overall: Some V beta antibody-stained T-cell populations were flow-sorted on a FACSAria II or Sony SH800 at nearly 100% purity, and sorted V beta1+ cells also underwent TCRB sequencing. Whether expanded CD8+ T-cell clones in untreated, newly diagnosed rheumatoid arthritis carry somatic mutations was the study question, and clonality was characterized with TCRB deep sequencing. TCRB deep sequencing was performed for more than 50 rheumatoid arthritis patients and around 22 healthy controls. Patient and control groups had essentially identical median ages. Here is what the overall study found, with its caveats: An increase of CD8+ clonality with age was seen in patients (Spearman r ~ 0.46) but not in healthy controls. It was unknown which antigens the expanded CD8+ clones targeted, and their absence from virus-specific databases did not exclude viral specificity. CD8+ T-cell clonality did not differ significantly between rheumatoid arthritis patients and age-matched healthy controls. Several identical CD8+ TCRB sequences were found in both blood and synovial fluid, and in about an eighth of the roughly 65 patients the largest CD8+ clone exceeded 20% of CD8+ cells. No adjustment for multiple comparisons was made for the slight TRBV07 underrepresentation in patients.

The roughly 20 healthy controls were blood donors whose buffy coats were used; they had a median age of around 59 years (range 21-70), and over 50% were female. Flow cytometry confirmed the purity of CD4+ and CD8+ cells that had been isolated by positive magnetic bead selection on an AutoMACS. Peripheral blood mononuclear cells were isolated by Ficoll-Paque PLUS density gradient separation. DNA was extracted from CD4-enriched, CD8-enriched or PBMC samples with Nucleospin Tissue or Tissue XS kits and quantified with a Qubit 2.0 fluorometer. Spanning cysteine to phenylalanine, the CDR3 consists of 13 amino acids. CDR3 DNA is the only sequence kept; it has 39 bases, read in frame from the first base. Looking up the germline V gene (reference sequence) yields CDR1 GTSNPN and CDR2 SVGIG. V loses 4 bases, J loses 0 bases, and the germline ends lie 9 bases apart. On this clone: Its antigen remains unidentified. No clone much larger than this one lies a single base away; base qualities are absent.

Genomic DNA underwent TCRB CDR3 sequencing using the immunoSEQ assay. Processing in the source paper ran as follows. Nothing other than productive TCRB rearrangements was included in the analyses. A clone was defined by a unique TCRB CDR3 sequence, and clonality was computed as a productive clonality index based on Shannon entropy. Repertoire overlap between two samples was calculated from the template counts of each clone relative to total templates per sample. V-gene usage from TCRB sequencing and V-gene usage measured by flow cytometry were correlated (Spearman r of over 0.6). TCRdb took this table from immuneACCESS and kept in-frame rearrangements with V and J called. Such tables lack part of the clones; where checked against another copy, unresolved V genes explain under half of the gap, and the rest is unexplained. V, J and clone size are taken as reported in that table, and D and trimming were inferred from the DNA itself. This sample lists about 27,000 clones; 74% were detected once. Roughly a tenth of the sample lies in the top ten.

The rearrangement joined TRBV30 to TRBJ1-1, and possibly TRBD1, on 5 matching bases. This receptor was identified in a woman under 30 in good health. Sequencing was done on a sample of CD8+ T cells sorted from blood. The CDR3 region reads CAWTGFMNTEAFF. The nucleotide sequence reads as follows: TGTGCCTGGACAGGGTTCATGAACACTGAAGCTTTCTTT.